This T cell receptor beta chain originates from a study of T cell changes during pregnancy in multiple sclerosis (dated by TCRdb to between 2017 and 2020). At the level of the whole study: In women with multiple sclerosis, the researchers looked at how the T cell repertoire shifted as pregnancy progressed.

Libraries were built with the immunoSEQ multiplex PCR assay. As stored in TCRdb, this immuneACCESS dataset retains in-frame rearrangements with V and J assigned. A fraction of the clones does not appear; measured against another copy, unresolved V genes explain less than half of the discrepancy, and the remainder lacks a known reason. Here the sample has under 45,000 clones; approximately 90% occur a single time. The ten largest clones capture approximately 4.6% of the sample. From cysteine to phenylalanine, the CDR3 is 16 amino acids long. Of the read, only the CDR3 DNA is kept; its 48 bases are in frame from base 1. Germline trimming amounts to 6 bases on V and 3 bases on J, with 10 as the count of junction bases outside the gene matches. CDR1 and CDR2 (LGHNT, FRNRAP) derive from the germline V gene. For this clone: Its antigen is still unknown. Nothing much larger sits one base from this clone, and base qualities are not available.

Sequences were derived from peripheral blood, sampled in the second trimester of pregnancy. This TCR derives from a female donor in good health, enrolled as a control in a pregnancy study. Recombination connected TRBV12-5 to TRBJ1-4; 7 of the junction bases match TRBD1. CDR3 region: CASGAPTGDSNEKLFF. DNA sequence: TGTGCTAGTGGAGCCCCTACAGGGGACTCTAATGAAAAACTGTTTTTT.